This is a list of T cell receptor beta chains from one sample in a study of cytomegalovirus exposure and HLA in healthy donors. Generated by immunoSEQ multiplex PCR, the TCRdb table keeps only in-frame clones and is missing some. Here the sample spans roughly 120,000 clones, around 75% being singletons. Sequences were obtained from PBMCs. All receptors come from a woman aged 25 to 39 in good health and CMV-seronegative. CDR3s include the opening cysteine and the closing phenylalanine or tryptophan. D genes are given only for firm matches. Part of the rows lack a size; the others show once, few, many or a class for expanded clones.

TRBJ2-7	-	18	TRBV4-3	-	TGCGCCAGCAGCCAAAAGCCCCTGGGGGGTGCAGGGAACTACGAGCAGTACTTC	CASSQKPLGGAGNYEQYF
TRBJ1-1	few	13	TRBV2	TRBD1	TGTGCCAGTATCGGGACAGTCCACACTGAAGCTTTCTTT	CASIGTVHTEAFF
TRBJ2-3	-	16	TRBV5-8	TRBD2	TGTGCCAGCAGCTTGGGACTAGCGGGAGTTCGAGATACGCAGTATTTT	CASSLGLAGVRDTQYF
TRBJ1-2	-	15	TRBV4-2	-	TGTGCCAGCAGCCAAGGCCTTACAGGTGACTATGGCTACACCTTC	CASSQGLTGDYGYTF
TRBJ1-2	-	14	TRBV6-1	TRBD1	TGTGCCAGCAGGCCAGAGAGGGACAGCTATGGCTACACCTTC	CASRPERDSYGYTF
TRBJ1-1	-	16	TRBV7-3	TRBD1	TGTGCCAGCAGCTTATTTGCGGGACAGGGGGACACTGAAGCTTTCTTT	CASSLFAGQGDTEAFF
TRBJ1-1	-	11	TRBV20-1	-	TGCAGTGCCAGTCAGGGGTCCGAAGCTTTCTTT	CSASQGSEAFF
TRBJ1-2	-	16	TRBV11-2	-	TGTGCCAGCAGCTCCCCCTCGGGGGTGTGGGGCTATGGCTACACCTTC	CASSSPSGVWGYGYTF
TRBJ1-1	-	15	TRBV6-5	TRBD1	TGTGCCAGCAGTTACAAGAGGGGGCTGAGCACTGAAGCTTTCTTT	CASSYKRGLSTEAFF
TRBJ2-3	-	16	TRBV4-2	TRBD2	TGTGCCAGCAGCCAAGAGACTAGCGGAAACACAGATACGCAGTATTTT	CASSQETSGNTDTQYF
TRBJ1-6	-	15	TRBV18	-	TGTGCCAGCTCACCCGGCAGGGCAAAAGATTCACCCCTCCACTTT	CASSPGRAKDSPLHF
TRBJ1-2	few	14	TRBV6-5	TRBD1	TGTGCCAGCAGCACCGACAGGGGGCCCTATGGCTACACCTTC	CASSTDRGPYGYTF
TRBJ1-2	-	15	TRBV6-5	-	TGTGCCAGCAGTTACTCGGGTCTAGCTAACTATGGCTACACCTTC	CASSYSGLANYGYTF
TRBJ1-2	-	15	TRBV19	TRBD1	TGTGCCAGTAAAGTTTACAGGGGATCGGGCTATGGCTACACCTTC	CASKVYRGSGYGYTF
TRBJ1-1	-	15	TRBV10-3	TRBD1	TGTGCCATCAGTGGAGGACAGGGGACACCGCATGAAGCTTTCTTT	CAISGGQGTPHEAFF
TRBJ1-2	-	14	TRBV5-1	-	TGCGCCAGCAGCCCTCCGGGGGAGTTCTATGGCTACACCTTC	CASSPPGEFYGYTF
TRBJ2-7	-	14	TRBV7-9	-	TGTGCCAGCAGTTCCGCCGCGCCTCCCTACGAGCAGTACTTC	CASSSAAPPYEQYF
TRBJ1-1	-	14	TRBV7-3	TRBD1	TGTGCCAGCAGCTACAGGGGGGGGAACACTGAAGCTTTCTTT	CASSYRGGNTEAFF
TRBJ1-3	few	17	TRBV5-5	-	TGTGCCAGCAGCTTAACGACAGGCACACGAACTGGAAACACCATATATTTT	CASSLTTGTRTGNTIYF
TRBJ1-5	few	16	TRBV27	TRBD1	TGTGCCAGCAGTCCGGGGGACAGGGTATGGAGTCAGCCCCAGCATTTT	CASSPGDRVWSQPQHF
TRBJ2-1	-	14	TRBV5-4	-	TGTGCCAGCAGCTTAGGGGGTTCCTACAATGAGCAGTTCTTC	CASSLGGSYNEQFF
TRBJ1-6	-	14	TRBV7-9	TRBD1	TGTGCCAGCAGTTCGCAGGGGGCAGATTCACCCCTCCACTTT	CASSSQGADSPLHF
TRBJ1-1	-	14	TRBV6-6	-	TGTGCCAGCAGTGCAGGCAGGGGGAACACTGAAGCTTTCTTT	CASSAGRGNTEAFF
TRBJ1-5	-	15	TRBV5-1	-	TGCGCCAGCAGCTTGGGTGAGACAGGTAATCAGCCCCAGCATTTT	CASSLGETGNQPQHF
TRBJ1-1	-	15	TRBV6-5	TRBD1	TGTGCCAGCAGTTACCGGGACAGTATGAACACTGAAGCTTTCTTT	CASSYRDSMNTEAFF
TRBJ2-3	-	15	TRBV6-5	TRBD1	TGTGCCAGCAGACGTCGGGACAGGAGCACAGATACGCAGTATTTT	CASRRRDRSTDTQYF
TRBJ2-2	-	14	TRBV5-1	TRBD1	TGCGCCAGCGGATGGACAGGGTCGACCGGGGAGCTGTTTTTT	CASGWTGSTGELFF
TRBJ2-3	-	13	TRBV30	-	TGTGCCTGGAAGGGGACTAGCACAGATACGCAGTATTTT	CAWKGTSTDTQYF
TRBJ1-2	-	15	TRBV7-2	TRBD1	TGTGCCAGCAGCCTTCCCTGGCAGGGGGACTATGGCTACACCTTC	CASSLPWQGDYGYTF
TRBJ2-5	-	13	TRBV29-1	TRBD2	TGCAGCCTTGCGGGGGGAAACCAAGAGACCCAGTACTTC	CSLAGGNQETQYF
TRBJ1-2	-	15	TRBV2	TRBD1	TGTGCCAGCAGTGGGAGAATCCGGGGACAGGGTGGCTACACCTTC	CASSGRIRGQGGYTF
TRBJ1-4	-	15	TRBV4-2	-	TGTGCCAGCAGCCCACCAGGGTATGATCGGGAAAAACTGTTTTTT	CASSPPGYDREKLFF
TRBJ2-1	once	15	TRBV10-1	TRBD2	TGCGCCAGCACCCTAGGGACTAGCGGGATGGATGAGCAGTTCTTC	CASTLGTSGMDEQFF
TRBJ1-5	-	14	TRBV30	-	TGTGCCTGGAGCACAGGGAAGGGCAATCAGCCCCAGCATTTT	CAWSTGKGNQPQHF
TRBJ2-1	-	15	TRBV7-9	TRBD2	TGTGCCAGCAGTTCCAGACTAGCGGGAGGCGGGGAGCAGTTCTTC	CASSSRLAGGGEQFF
TRBJ1-1	-	12	TRBV11-3	-	TGTGCCAGCAGCTTAGTCCGGGCTGAAGCTTTCTTT	CASSLVRAEAFF
TRBJ1-6	-	11	TRBV14	TRBD1	TGTGCCAGCGCGGCAGGGGGGCCCCTCCACTTT	CASAAGGPLHF
TRBJ1-2	-	11	TRBV29-1	-	TGCAGCGTTGTGGTTGCGTATGGCTACACCTTC	CSVVVAYGYTF
TRBJ2-7	-	16	TRBV10-1	TRBD2	TGCGCCAGCAGAGAAGACCGGGACTACCTCGTGTGCGAGCAGTACTTC	CASREDRDYLVCEQYF
TRBJ1-1	few	14	TRBV7-9	TRBD1	TGTGCCAGCAGCTTGGGACAGGGAAGCACTGAAGCTTTCTTT	CASSLGQGSTEAFF
TRBJ1-2	-	14	TRBV5-1	TRBD1	TGCGCCAGCAGCGGCGGACAGGGCGGGGGTGGCTACACCTTC	CASSGGQGGGGYTF
TRBJ2-2	-	13	TRBV6-5	-	TGTGCCAGCAGTTACTCGCGCACCGGGGAGCTGTTTTTT	CASSYSRTGELFF
TRBJ2-7	few	14	TRBV5-1	TRBD2	TGCGCCAGCAGCCAGGGGACTAGCGGGAGCGAGCAGTACTTC	CASSQGTSGSEQYF
TRBJ2-5	-	13	TRBV30	-	TGTGCCTGGGGAGACGGAGGCGGGCGAACCCAGTACTTC	CAWGDGGGRTQYF